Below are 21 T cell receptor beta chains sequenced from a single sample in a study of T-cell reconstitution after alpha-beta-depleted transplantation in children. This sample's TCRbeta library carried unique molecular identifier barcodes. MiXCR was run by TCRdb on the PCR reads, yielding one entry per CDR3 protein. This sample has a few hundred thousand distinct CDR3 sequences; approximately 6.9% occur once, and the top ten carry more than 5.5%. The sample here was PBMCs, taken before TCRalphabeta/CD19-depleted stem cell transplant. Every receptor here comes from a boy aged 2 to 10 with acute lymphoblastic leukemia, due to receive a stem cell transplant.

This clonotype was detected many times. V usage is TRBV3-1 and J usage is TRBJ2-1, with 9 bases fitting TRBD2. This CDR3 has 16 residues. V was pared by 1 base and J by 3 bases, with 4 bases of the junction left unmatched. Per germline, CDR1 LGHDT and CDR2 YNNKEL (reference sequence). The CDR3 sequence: CASSQVGGRGYNEQFF. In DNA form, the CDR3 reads TGTGCCAGCAGCCAAGTTGGCGGGAGGGGCTACAATGAGCAGTTCTTC.

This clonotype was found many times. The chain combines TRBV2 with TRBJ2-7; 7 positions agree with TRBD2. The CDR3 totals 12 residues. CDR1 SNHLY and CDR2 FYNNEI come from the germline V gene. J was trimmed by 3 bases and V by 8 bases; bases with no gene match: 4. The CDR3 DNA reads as TGTGCCAGCCAAGGACTAGGCTACGAGCAGTACTTC. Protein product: CASQGLGYEQYF.

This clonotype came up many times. CDR3 protein: CASSLVKGGAQYF. For the CDR3, the DNA is TGTGCCAGCAGCTTAGTCAAGGGGGGAGCGCAGTATTTT. V and J are TRBV7-8 and TRBJ2-3; TRBD1 or TRBD2 may be the D gene (6 bases each). The V gene lost 1 base and the J gene lost 10 bases, with 12 bases spanning the gap. The CDR3 is made up of 13 amino acids. Germline CDR1 reads SGHVS; CDR2 reads FQNEAQ.

In DNA, the CDR3 is TGTGCCAGCAGTTCCCCAGGGGGGGACTATGGCTACACCTTC. This codes for CASSSPGGDYGYTF. The rearrangement uses TRBV28 and TRBJ1-2; 7 bases map to TRBD1. V lost 4 bases, J lost 3 bases, and 5 bases stayed unmatched. Per the germline V gene, CDR1 is MDHEN and CDR2 is SYDVKM. This CDR3 has 14 residues.

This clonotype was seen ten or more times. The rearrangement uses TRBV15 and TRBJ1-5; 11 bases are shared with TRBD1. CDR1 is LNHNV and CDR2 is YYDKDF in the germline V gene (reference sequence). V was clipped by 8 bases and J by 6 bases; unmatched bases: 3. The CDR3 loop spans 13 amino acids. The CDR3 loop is CATGTGGSQPQHF. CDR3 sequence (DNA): TGTGCCACCGGGACAGGGGGGAGTCAGCCCCAGCATTTT.

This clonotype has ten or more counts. The CDR3, as DNA: TGCAGTGCTCCTTGGACTGTCTATGGCTACACCTTC. It encodes CSAPWTVYGYTF. This chain joins TRBV20-1 and TRBJ1-2; D is uncertain. Germline CDR1 and CDR2: DFQATT and SNEGSKA (reference sequence). This CDR3 spans 12 amino acids. V lost 5 bases and J 4 bases, leaving 11 bases between the germline ends.

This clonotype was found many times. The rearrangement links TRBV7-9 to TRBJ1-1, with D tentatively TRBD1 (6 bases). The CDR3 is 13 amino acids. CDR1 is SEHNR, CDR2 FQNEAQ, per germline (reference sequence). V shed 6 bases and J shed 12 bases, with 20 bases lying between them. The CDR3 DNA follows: TGTGCCAGCAGTTATCGACAGGCCCCAAATACTTTCTTT. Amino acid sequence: CASSYRQAPNTFF. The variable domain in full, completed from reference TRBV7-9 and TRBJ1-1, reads DTGVSQNPRHKITKRGQNVTFRCDPISEHNRLYWYRQTLGQGPEFLTYFQNEAQLEKSRLLSDRFSAERPKGSFSTLEIQRTEQGDSAMYLCASSYRQAPNTFFGQGTRLTVV.

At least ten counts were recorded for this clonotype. The CDR3 DNA follows: TGTGCCAGCAGTGAAGAGGGGCTAGCGGGGATCTACAATGAGCAGTTCTTC. The encoded protein is CASSEEGLAGIYNEQFF. The chain employs TRBV2 and TRBJ2-1, with 9 bases identical to TRBD2. The CDR3 sequence is 17 residues long. From germline, CDR1 is SNHLY and CDR2 FYNNEI. V trimming: 1 base; J trimming: 3 bases; junction bases outside the gene matches: 7.

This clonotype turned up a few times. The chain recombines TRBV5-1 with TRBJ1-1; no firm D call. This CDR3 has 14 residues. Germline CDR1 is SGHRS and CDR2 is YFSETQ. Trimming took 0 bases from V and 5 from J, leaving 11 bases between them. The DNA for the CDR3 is TGCGCCAGCAGCTTGGAGTCCTCCCTTACTGAAGCTTTCTTT. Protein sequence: CASSLESSLTEAFF.

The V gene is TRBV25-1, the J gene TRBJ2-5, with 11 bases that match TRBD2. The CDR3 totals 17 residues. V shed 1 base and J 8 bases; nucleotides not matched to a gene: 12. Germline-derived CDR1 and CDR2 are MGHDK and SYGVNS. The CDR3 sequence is CASSELEVAGGPGTQYF. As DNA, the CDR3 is TGTGCCAGCAGTGAATTAGAAGTAGCGGGAGGGCCCGGTACCCAGTACTTC.

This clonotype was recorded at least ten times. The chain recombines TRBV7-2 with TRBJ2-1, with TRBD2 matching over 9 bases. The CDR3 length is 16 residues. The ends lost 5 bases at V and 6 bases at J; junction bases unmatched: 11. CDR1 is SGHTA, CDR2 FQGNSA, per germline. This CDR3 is CASSPPGGRALNEQFF. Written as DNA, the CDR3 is TGTGCCAGCAGCCCACCGGGCGGGAGGGCCCTCAATGAGCAGTTCTTC.

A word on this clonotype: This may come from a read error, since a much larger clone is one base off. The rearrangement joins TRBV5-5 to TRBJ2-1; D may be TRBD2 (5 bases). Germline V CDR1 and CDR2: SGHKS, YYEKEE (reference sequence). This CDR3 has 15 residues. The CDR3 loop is CASKLLDFPNNEEFF. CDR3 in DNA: TGTGCCAGCAAACTCCTGGACTTTCCCAATAATGAGGAGTTCTTC.

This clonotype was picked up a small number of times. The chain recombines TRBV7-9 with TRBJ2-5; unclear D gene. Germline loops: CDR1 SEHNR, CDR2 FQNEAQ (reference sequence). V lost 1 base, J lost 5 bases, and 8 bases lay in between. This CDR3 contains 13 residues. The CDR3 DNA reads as TGTGCCAGCAGCTTAGTTAGTACCGAGACCCAGTACTTC. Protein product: CASSLVSTETQYF.

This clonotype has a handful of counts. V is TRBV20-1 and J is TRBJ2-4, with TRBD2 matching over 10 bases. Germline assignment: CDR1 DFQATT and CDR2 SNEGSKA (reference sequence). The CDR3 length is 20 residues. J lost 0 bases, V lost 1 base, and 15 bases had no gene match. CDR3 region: CSARVGRELAGVLAKNIQYF. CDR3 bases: TGCAGTGCTAGAGTAGGTCGTGAGCTAGCGGGGGTGCTAGCCAAAAACATTCAGTACTTC.

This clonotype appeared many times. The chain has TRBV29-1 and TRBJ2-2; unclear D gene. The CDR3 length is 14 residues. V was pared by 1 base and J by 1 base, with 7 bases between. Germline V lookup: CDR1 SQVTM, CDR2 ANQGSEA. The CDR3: CSVEAQENTGELFF. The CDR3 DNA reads TGCAGCGTTGAAGCGCAGGAGAACACCGGGGAGCTGTTTTTT.

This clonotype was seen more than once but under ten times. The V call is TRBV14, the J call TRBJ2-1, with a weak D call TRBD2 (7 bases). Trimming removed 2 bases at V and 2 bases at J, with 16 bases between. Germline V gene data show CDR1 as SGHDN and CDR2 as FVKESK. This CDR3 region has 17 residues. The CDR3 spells CASSQKGGGPPYNEQFF. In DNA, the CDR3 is TGTGCCAGCAGCCAAAAAGGGGGGGGTCCCCCCTACAATGAGCAGTTCTTC.

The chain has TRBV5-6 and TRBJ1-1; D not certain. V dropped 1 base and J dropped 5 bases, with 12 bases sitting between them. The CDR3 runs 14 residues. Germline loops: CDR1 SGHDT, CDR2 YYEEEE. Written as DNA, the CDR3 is TGTGCCAGCAGCTTGAGCCTCGCAGGAACTGAAGCTTTCTTT. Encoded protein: CASSLSLAGTEAFF.

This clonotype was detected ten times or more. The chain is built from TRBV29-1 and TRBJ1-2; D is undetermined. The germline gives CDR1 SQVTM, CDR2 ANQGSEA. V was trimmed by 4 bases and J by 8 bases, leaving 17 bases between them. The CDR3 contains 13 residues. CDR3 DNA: TGCAGCGTTGGGGTTGGGCAGGCGGACGGCTACACCTTC. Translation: CSVGVGQADGYTF.

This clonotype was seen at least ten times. CDR3 amino acids: CATLGGRTEAFF. For the CDR3, the DNA is TGTGCCACCCTTGGGGGGAGGACTGAAGCTTTCTTT. The rearrangement links TRBV12-3 or TRBV12-4 to TRBJ1-1, with D possibly matching TRBD1 (5 bases). The CDR3 has 12 amino acids. The ends were cut back, 10 bases at V and 5 bases at J, with 14 bases in the middle.

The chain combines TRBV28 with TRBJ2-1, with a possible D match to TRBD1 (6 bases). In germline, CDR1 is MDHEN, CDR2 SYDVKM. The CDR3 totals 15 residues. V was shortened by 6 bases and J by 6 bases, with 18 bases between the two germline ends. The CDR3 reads CASRAPRGFGNEQFF. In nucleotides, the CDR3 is TGTGCCAGCAGAGCCCCCAGGGGCTTCGGCAATGAGCAGTTCTTC.

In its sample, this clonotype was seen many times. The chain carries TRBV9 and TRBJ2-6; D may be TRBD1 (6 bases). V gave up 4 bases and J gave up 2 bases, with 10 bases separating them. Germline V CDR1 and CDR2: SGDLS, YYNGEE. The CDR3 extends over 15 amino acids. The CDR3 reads CASSLRQAGANVLTF. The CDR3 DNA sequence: TGTGCCAGCAGCCTACGACAGGCTGGGGCCAACGTCCTGACTTTC. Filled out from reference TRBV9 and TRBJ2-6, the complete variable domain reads DSGVTQTPKHLITATGQRVTLRCSPRSGDLSVYWYQQSLDQGLQFLIQYYNGEERAKGNILERFSAQQFPDLHSELNLSSLELGDSALYFCASSLRQAGANVLTFGAGSRLTVL.